The 15 T cell receptor beta chains below were found in one sample sequenced in a study of Graves' ophthalmopathy and Graves' hyperthyroidism. Amplification of TCR beta CDR3 regions used RNA transcripts. The first round was an RT-PCR with HTBI primers, and the second round was a multiplex PCR. A single record per CDR3 protein comes from TCRdb applying MiXCR to the multiplex PCR reads. Of approximately 210,000 distinct CDR3 sequences in the sample, less than 30% were seen once. Sample: peripheral blood. These receptors all come from a man in his fifties or sixties with Graves' ophthalmopathy.

This clonotype was seen just once. The rearrangement joins TRBV5-5 to TRBJ2-2; unclear D gene. The V gene's germline CDR1 is SGHKS and CDR2 YYEKEE (reference sequence). V lost 6 bases, J lost 8 bases, and 8 bases lay in between. This CDR3 has 11 residues. The CDR3 nucleotides are TGTGCCAGCATAGTAGGAGGGGAGCTGTTTTTT. As protein: CASIVGGELFF.

This clonotype was seen ten or more times. The chain employs TRBV28 and TRBJ1-2; D is unresolved. V was pared by 6 bases and J by 4 bases, with 12 bases between. CDR1 and CDR2 from the germline V gene are MDHEN and SYDVKM. CDR3 length: 13 amino acids. CDR3 region: CASSLSPVYGYTF. CDR3 in DNA: TGTGCCAGCAGCCTTTCCCCAGTCTATGGCTACACCTTC.

This clonotype was counted at least ten times. J is TRBJ2-7 and V is TRBV29-1; 10 bases line up with TRBD2. V gave up 5 bases and J gave up 2 bases; unmatched junction bases: 6. The CDR3 runs to 14 residues. Germline V CDR1 and CDR2: SQVTM, ANQGSEA. CDR3 nucleotide sequence: TGCAGCGTTCGGACTAGCGGAGACCCCTACGAGCAGTACTTC. Amino acid sequence: CSVRTSGDPYEQYF.

This clonotype was detected ten times or more. J is TRBJ1-1 and V is TRBV2; tentative D call: TRBD1 (5 bases). In germline, CDR1 is SNHLY, CDR2 FYNNEI. CDR3 length: 14 residues. Deletions cut 5 bases from V and 1 base from J, with 11 bases between. DNA for the CDR3: TGTGCCAGCAGTCAACAGGTCCCGAACACTGAAGCTTTCTTT. Amino acid sequence: CASSQQVPNTEAFF.

The chain has TRBV6-2 or TRBV6-3 and TRBJ2-5, with 8 bases aligning to TRBD1. After removal of 6 bases from V and 2 bases from J, the junction contained 8 bases not matched to a gene. Germline V gene lookup returns CDR1 MNHEY and CDR2 SVGEGT. CDR3 length: 15 amino acids. The CDR3 region is CASSSGQELQETQYF. The CDR3 DNA is TGTGCCAGCAGCTCGGGACAGGAACTACAAGAGACCCAGTACTTC.

The V call is TRBV6-1, the J call TRBJ2-5, with 7 bases matching TRBD1. Germline V gene lookup returns CDR1 MNHNS and CDR2 SASEGT. The CDR3 spans 15 residues. Trimming at V came to 2 bases and at J to 2 bases, leaving 5 bases not matched to a gene. Here the CDR3 reads CASSETGTVQETQYF. CDR3 bases: TGTGCCAGCAGTGAAACTGGGACAGTTCAAGAGACCCAGTACTTC.

This clonotype was observed once. At one end, the junction sequence differs from germline, possibly due to a read error. This chain uses TRBV7-7 with TRBJ2-7; 15 bases agree with TRBD2. The CDR3 consists of 16 residues. Germline CDR1 is SSHAT and CDR2 is FNYEAQ (reference sequence). This chain's CDR3 is CASSLGLAGGVNEQYF. For the CDR3, the DNA is TGTGCTAGCAGCTTGGGACTAGCGGGAGGAGTCAACGAGCAGTACTTC. The full variable domain, with the rest looked up from reference TRBV7-7 and TRBJ2-7, is GAGVSQSPRYKVTKRGQDVTLRCDPISSHATLYWYQQALGQGPEFLTYFNYEAQPDKSGLPSDRFSAERPEGSISTLTIQRTEQRDSAMYRCASSLGLAGGVNEQYFGPGTRLTVT.

This clonotype was recorded many times. V gene TRBV5-1 combines with J gene TRBJ2-5, with 13 bases lining up with TRBD2. The CDR3 runs to 15 residues. CDR1 and CDR2 from the germline V gene are SGHRS and YFSETQ. After removal of 4 bases from V and 5 bases from J, the junction contained 5 bases not matched to a gene. The CDR3 DNA is TGCGCCAGCAGCCCCCGGACTAGCGGGAGTGAGACCCAGTACTTC. Translated: CASSPRTSGSETQYF. Using reference TRBV5-1 and TRBJ2-5 for the parts outside the CDR3, the full variable domain is KAGVTQTPRYLIKTRGQQVTLSCSPISGHRSVSWYQQTPGQGLQFLFEYFSETQRNKGNFPGRFSGRQFSNSRSEMNVSTLELGDSALYLCASSPRTSGSETQYFGPGTRLLVL.

This CDR3 reads CASSQDQGIYEQYF. The CDR3, as DNA: TGTGCCAGCAGCCAGGACCAGGGCATCTACGAGCAGTACTTC. The rearrangement joins TRBV12-3 or TRBV12-4 to TRBJ2-7; possibly TRBD1 for D (5 bases). The ends were cut back, 6 bases at V and 3 bases at J, with 15 bases in the middle. The CDR3 extends over 14 amino acids.

There are many counts of this clonotype. The rearrangement links TRBV4-3 to TRBJ1-2; D is perhaps TRBD1 (5 bases). The V end was cut by 1 base, the J end by 7 bases, with 19 bases between. Germline CDR1 is LGHNA and CDR2 is YSLEER. This CDR3 contains 16 residues. The CDR3 region has the DNA TGCGCCAGCAGCCAAGTCGGGGCCAGGTCGGCGTCTGGCTACACCTTC. It yields the protein CASSQVGARSASGYTF.

This clonotype occurred many times. The genes are TRBV5-1 and TRBJ2-4; maybe TRBD2 (5 bases). This CDR3 has 14 amino acids. Trimming shortened V by 2 bases and J by 9 bases, and 15 bases separated the two germline ends. Germline V gene sequence: CDR1 SGHRS, CDR2 YFSETQ. This CDR3 is CASSFLPSIGIQYF. The CDR3 DNA is TGCGCCAGCAGCTTCTTACCTAGCATCGGCATTCAGTACTTC. Drawing the rest from reference TRBV5-1 and TRBJ2-4, the complete variable domain is KAGVTQTPRYLIKTRGQQVTLSCSPISGHRSVSWYQQTPGQGLQFLFEYFSETQRNKGNFPGRFSGRQFSNSRSEMNVSTLELGDSALYLCASSFLPSIGIQYFGAGTRLSVL.

This clonotype was recorded at least ten times. The chain links TRBV12-3 or TRBV12-4 to TRBJ1-1, with TRBD1 matching 9 bases. The CDR3 loop spans 15 amino acids. V dropped 5 bases and J dropped 5; count of bases not matched to a gene: 9. As DNA, the CDR3 is TGTGCCAGCAGTCTAACAGGGGGCTCGACGACTGAAGCTTTCTTT. This translates into CASSLTGGSTTEAFF.

Ten or more counts support this clonotype. The V gene is TRBV6-6, the J gene TRBJ1-1; tentative D call: TRBD1 (6 bases). The length of the CDR3 is 13 residues. Germline CDR1 is MNHNY and CDR2 is SVGAGI (reference sequence). V gave up 0 bases and J gave up 10 bases, with 12 bases separating them. The CDR3 loop reads CASSYSKGGGAFF. CDR3 sequence (DNA): TGTGCCAGCAGTTACTCGAAAGGGGGGGGAGCTTTCTTT.

The chain joins TRBV6-1 to TRBJ2-5; a weak D match, TRBD2 (5 bases). The CDR3 totals 15 residues. Germline V CDR1 and CDR2: MNHNS, SASEGT. V was shortened by 7 bases and J by 1 base, with 16 bases between the two germline ends. CDR3 DNA: TGTGCCAGCAACGAGGCGGGCAGGCGCCAAGAGACCCAGTACTTC. This gives the protein CASNEAGRRQETQYF.

The chain recombines TRBV7-8 with TRBJ2-7, with 9 nucleotides matching TRBD1. The CDR3 contains 15 residues. V lost 1 base, J lost 7 bases, and 8 bases stayed unmatched. Per the germline V gene, CDR1 is SGHVS and CDR2 is FQNEAQ. The CDR3 DNA follows: TGTGCCAGCAGCTTAGAACCGGGACAGGGTTGGGAGCAGTACTTC. The encoded protein is CASSLEPGQGWEQYF.